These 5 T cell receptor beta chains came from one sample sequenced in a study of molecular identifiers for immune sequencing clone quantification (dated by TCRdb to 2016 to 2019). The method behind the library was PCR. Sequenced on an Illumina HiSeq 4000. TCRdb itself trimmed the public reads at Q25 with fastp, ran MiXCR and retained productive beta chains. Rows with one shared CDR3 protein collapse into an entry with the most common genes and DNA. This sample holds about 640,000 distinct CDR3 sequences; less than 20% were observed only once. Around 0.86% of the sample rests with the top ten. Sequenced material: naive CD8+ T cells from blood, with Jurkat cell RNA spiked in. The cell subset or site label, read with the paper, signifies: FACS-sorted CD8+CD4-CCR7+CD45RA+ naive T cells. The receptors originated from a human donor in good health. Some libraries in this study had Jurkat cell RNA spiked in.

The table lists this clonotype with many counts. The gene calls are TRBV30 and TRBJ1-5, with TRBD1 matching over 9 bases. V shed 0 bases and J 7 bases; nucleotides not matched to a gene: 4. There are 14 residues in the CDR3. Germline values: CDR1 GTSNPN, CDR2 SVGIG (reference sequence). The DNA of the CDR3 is TGTGCCTGGAGTGTTGGACAGGGGTACCAGCCCCAGCATTTT. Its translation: CAWSVGQGYQPQHF.

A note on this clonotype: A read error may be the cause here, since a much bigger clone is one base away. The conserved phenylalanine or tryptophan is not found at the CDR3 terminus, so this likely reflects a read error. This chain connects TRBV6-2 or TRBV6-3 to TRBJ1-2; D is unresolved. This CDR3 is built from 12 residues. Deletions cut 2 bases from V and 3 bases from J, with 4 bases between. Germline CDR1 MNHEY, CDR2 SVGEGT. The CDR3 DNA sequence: TGTGCCAGCAGTTACGGAGACTATGGCTACACCTGC. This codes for CASSYGDYGYTC.

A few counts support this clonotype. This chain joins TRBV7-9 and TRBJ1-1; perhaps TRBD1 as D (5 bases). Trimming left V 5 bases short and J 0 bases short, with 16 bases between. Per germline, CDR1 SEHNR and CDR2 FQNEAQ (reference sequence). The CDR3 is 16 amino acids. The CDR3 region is CASSPGGEIMNTEAFF. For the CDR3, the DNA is TGTGCCAGCAGCCCCGGAGGGGAGATTATGAACACTGAAGCTTTCTTT. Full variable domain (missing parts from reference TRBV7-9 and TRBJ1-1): DTGVSQNPRHKITKRGQNVTFRCDPISEHNRLYWYRQTLGQGPEFLTYFQNEAQLEKSRLLSDRFSAERPKGSFSTLEIQRTEQGDSAMYLCASSPGGEIMNTEAFFGQGTRLTVV.

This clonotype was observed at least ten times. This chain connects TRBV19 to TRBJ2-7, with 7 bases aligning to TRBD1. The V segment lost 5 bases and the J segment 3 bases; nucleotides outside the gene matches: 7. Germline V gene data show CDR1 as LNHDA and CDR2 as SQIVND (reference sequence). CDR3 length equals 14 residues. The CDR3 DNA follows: TGTGCCAGTAGTTCCCGGGACAGCATCTACGAGCAGTACTTC. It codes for CASSSRDSIYEQYF.

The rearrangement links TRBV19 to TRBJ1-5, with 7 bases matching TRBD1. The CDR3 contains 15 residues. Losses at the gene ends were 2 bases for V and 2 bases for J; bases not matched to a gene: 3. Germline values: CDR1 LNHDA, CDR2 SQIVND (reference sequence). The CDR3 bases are TGTGCCAGTAGTATAACAGGGGTTGGCAATCAGCCCCAGCATTTT. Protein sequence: CASSITGVGNQPQHF. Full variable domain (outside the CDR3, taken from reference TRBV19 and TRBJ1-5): DGGITQSPKYLFRKEGQNVTLSCEQNLNHDAMYWYRQDPGQGLRLIYYSQIVNDFQKGDIAEGYSVSREKKESFPLTVTSAQKNPTAFYLCASSITGVGNQPQHFGDGTRLSIL.